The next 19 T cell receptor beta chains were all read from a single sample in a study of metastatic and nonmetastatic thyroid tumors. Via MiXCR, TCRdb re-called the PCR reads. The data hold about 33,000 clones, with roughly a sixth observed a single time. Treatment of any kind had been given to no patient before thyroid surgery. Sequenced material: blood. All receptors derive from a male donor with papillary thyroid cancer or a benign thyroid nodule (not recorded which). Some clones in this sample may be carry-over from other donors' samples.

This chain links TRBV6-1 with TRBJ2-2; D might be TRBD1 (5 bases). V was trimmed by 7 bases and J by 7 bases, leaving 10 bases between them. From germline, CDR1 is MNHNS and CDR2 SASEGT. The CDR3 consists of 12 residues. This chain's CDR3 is CASNPQGGELFF. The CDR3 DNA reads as TGTGCCAGCAACCCTCAGGGCGGGGAGCTGTTTTTT.

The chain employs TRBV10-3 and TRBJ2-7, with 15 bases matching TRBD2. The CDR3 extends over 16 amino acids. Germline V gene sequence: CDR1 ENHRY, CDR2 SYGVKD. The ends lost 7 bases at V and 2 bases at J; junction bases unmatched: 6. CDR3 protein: CAITKGLAGGTYEQYF. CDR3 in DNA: TGTGCCATCACCAAGGGACTAGCGGGAGGTACCTACGAGCAGTACTTC.

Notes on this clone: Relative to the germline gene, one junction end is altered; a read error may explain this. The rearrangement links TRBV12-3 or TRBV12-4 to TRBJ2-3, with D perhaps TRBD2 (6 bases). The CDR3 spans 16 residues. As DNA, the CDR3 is TGTGCCAGCAGCCCCGACCTAGCGTGGGGGTTAGATACTCAGTATTTT. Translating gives CASSPDLAWGLDTQYF.

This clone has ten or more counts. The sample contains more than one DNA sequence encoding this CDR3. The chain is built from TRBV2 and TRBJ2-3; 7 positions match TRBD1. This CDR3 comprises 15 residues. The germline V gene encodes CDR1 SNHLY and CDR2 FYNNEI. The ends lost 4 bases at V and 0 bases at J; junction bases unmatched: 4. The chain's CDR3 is CASSAGTASTDTQYF. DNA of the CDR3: TGTGCCAGCAGTGCGGGGACAGCTAGCACAGATACGCAGTATTTT. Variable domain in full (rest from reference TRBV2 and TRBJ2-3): EPEVTQTPSHQVTQMGQEVILRCVPISNHLYFYWYRQILGQKVEFLVSFYNNEISEKSEIFDDQFSVERPDGSNFTLKIRSTKLEDSAMYFCASSAGTASTDTQYFGPGTRLTVL.

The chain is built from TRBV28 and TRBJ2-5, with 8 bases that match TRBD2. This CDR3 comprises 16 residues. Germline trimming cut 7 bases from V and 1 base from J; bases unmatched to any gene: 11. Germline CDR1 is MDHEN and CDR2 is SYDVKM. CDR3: CASILRLAWAQETQYF. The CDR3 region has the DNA TGTGCCAGCATTCTCAGACTAGCGTGGGCCCAAGAGACCCAGTACTTC. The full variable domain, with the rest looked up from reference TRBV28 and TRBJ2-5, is DVKVTQSSRYLVKRTGEKVFLECVQDMDHENMFWYRQDPGLGLRLIYFSYDVKMKEKGDIPEGYSVSREKKERFSLILESASTNQTSMYLCASILRLAWAQETQYFGPGTRLLVL.

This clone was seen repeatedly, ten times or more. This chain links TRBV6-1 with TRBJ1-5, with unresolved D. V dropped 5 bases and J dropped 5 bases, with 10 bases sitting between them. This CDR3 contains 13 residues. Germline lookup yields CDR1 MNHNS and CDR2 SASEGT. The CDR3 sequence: CASSQDGYQPQHF. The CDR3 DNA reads TGTGCCAGCAGTCAGGACGGCTATCAGCCCCAGCATTTT.

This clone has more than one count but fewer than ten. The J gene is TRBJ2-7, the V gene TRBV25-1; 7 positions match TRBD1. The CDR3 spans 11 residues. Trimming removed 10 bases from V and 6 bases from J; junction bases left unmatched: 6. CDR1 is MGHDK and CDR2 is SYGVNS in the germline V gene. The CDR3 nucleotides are TGTGCCACCACGACAGGGTTCGAGCAGTACTTC. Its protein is CATTTGFEQYF.

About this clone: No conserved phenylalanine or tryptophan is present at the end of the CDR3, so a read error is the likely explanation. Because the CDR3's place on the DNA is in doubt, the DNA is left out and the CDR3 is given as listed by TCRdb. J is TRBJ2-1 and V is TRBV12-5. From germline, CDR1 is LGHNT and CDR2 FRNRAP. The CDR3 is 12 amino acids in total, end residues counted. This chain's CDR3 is CASGLRRAEQSV.

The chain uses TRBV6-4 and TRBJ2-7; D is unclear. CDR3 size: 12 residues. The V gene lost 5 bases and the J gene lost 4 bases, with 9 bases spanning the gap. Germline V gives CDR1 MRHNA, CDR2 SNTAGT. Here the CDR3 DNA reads TGTGCCAGCAGTTACGATGGGTACGAGCAGTACTTC. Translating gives CASSYDGYEQYF.

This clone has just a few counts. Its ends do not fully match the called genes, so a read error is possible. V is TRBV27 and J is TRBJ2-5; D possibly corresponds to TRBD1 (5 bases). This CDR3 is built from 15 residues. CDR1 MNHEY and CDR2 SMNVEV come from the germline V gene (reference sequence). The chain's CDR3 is CAISLGAGLFDTQYF. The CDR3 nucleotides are TGTGCCATCAGTTTAGGGGCAGGGTTGTTCGATACCCAGTACTTC.

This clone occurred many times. The CDR3 loop reads CATSLGDGLNEQFF. In DNA, the CDR3 is TGTGCCACCAGTTTGGGAGACGGGCTCAATGAGCAGTTCTTC. The chain is built from TRBV15 and TRBJ2-1; D is perhaps TRBD2 (5 bases). V shed 6 bases and J shed 6 bases, with 15 bases lying between them. CDR1 is LNHNV and CDR2 is YYDKDF in the germline V gene (reference sequence). CDR3 length equals 14 residues.

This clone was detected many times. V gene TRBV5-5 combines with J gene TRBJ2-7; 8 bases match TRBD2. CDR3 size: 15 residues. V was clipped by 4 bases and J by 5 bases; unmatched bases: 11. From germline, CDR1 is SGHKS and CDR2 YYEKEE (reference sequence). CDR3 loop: CASSHPGLGIDEQYF. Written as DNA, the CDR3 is TGTGCCAGCAGCCATCCGGGACTAGGTATCGACGAGCAGTACTTC.

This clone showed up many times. CDR3 loop: CATSRSPGTGGEKLFF. The CDR3 coding sequence is TGTGCCACCAGCAGATCCCCCGGGACAGGGGGTGAAAAACTGTTTTTT. V usage is TRBV15 and J usage is TRBJ1-4, with 11 bases matching TRBD1. With 2 bases clipped from V and 7 bases from J, the junction kept 6 bases outside the gene matches. CDR1 LNHNV and CDR2 YYDKDF come from the germline V gene (reference sequence). The CDR3 contains 16 residues. Based on the CDR3 plus reference TRBV15 and TRBJ1-4, the full variable domain is DAMVIQNPRYQVTQFGKPVTLSCSQTLNHNVMYWYQQKSSQAPKLLFHYYDKDFNNEADTPDNFQSRRPNTSFCFLDIRSPGLGDTAMYLCATSRSPGTGGEKLFFGSGTQLSVL.

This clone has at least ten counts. CDR3 in DNA: TGTGCCAGCAGTGTCAATCTAGGGAAAGCGAATTCACCCCTCCACTTT. Translation: CASSVNLGKANSPLHF. The chain carries TRBV2 and TRBJ1-6; no clear D. The germline V gene has CDR1 SNHLY and CDR2 FYNNEI. This CDR3 has 16 residues. Trimming removed 4 bases at V and 7 bases at J, with 17 bases between.

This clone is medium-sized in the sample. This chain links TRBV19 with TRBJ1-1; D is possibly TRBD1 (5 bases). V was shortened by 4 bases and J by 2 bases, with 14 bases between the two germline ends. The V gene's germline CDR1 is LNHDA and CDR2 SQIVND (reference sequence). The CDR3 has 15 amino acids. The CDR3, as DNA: TGTGCCAGTAGTACCCGCCGTACAGGAAACACTGAAGCTTTCTTT. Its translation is CASSTRRTGNTEAFF.

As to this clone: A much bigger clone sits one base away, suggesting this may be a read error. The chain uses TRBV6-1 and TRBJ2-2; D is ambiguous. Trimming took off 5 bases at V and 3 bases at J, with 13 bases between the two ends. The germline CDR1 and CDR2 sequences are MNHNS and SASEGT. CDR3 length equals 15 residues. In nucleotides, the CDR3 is TGTGCCAGCAGTCGGTACCTCCAGGACACCGGGGAGCTGTTTTTT. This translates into CASSRYLQDTGELFF.

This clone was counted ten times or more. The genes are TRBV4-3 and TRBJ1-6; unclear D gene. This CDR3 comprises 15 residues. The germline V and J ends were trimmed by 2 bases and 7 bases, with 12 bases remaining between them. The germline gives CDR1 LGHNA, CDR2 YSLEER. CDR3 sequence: CASSQTPNPNSPLHF. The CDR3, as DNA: TGCGCCAGCAGCCAAACACCGAACCCGAATTCACCCCTCCACTTT.

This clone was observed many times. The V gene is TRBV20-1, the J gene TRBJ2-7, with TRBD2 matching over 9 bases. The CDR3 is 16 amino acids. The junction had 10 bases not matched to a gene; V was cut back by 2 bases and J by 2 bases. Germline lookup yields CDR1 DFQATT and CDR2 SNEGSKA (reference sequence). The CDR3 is CSARLSGGRSAYEQYF. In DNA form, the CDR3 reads TGCAGTGCTAGATTGAGCGGGGGGAGATCAGCCTACGAGCAGTACTTC.

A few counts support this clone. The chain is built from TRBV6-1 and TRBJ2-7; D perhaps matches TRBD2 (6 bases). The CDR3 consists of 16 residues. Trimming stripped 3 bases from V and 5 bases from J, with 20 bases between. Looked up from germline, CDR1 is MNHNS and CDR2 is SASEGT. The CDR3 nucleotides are TGTGCCAGCAGTGAGTCTAGCGCTACGAGTAGCAACGAGCAGTACTTC. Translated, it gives CASSESSATSSNEQYF.